A single sample is the source of the 3 T cell receptor beta chains below, sequenced in a study of vaccination and CD4 T cells after COVID-19. Documented treatment: 10-day PBMC culture with coronavirus spike peptide pools or control peptides (ViraFEST assay). The antigens these receptors bind are not known. Oncomine TCR Beta short-read sequencing was applied to DNA from cultured CD4+ T cells. TCRdb itself ran the PCR reads through MiXCR, one entry per CDR3 protein. The table has under 15,000 distinct CDR3 sequences, less than 30% seen once. Input material: cultured CD4+ T cells from blood. The receptors were gathered from a human donor with COVID-19.

V usage is TRBV20-1 and J usage is TRBJ2-1; D may be TRBD1 or TRBD2 (7 bases each). The DNA end favors TRBJ2-7, so the J call may be wrong. CDR3 length: 15 amino acids. The germline V gene has CDR1 DFQATT and CDR2 SNEGSKA (reference sequence). CDR3 residues: CSARGEGARDYEQYF. The CDR3 DNA reads TGCAGTGCTAGGGGGGAGGGGGCCCGGGACTACGAGCAGTACTTC.

This rearrangement joins TRBV6-1 to TRBJ2-5; 7 bases align to TRBD2. Germline CDR1 and CDR2: MNHNS and SASEGT. This CDR3 has 14 residues. With V trimmed by 8 bases and J by 3 bases, 9 bases remained unmatched. This CDR3 is CASRSSGVKETQYF. The CDR3 nucleotides are TGTGCCAGCCGGTCGAGCGGGGTTAAAGAGACCCAGTACTTC.

In this sample, this clonotype turned up a few times. This rearrangement joins TRBV27 to TRBJ1-2, with TRBD1 as a possible D gene (5 bases). From germline, CDR1 is MNHEY and CDR2 SMNVEV (reference sequence). This CDR3 spans 16 amino acids. V dropped 4 bases and J dropped 8 bases, with 23 bases sitting between them. CDR3 in amino acids: CASSSTRRGTTWGYTF. The CDR3 bases are TGTGCCAGCAGTTCCACCCGCCGGGGCACGACTTGGGGCTACACCTTC.